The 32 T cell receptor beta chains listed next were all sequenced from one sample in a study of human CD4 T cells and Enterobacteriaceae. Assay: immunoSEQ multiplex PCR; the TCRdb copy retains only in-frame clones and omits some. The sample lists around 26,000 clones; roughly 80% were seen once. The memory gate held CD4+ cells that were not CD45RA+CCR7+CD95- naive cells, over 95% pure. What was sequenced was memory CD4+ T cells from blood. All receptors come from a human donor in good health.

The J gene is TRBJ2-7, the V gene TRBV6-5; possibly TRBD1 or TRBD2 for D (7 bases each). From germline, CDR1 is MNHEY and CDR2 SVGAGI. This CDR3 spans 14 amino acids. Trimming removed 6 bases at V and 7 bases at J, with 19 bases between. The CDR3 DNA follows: TGTGCCAGCAGCCGGGAGGCAGGGGGTAGAGAGCAGTACTTC. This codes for CASSREAGGREQYF.

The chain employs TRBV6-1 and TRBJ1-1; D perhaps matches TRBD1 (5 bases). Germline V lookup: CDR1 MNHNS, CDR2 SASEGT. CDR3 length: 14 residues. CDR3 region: CCHAQNGANTEAFF. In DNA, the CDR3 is TGTTGCCACGCTCAGAACGGGGCGAACACTGAAGCTTTCTTT.

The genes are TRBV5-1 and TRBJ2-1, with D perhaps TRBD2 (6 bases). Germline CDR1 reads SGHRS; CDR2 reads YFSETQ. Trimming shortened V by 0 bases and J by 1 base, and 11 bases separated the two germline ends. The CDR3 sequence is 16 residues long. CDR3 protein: CASSLVGSGSYNEQFF. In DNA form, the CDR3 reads TGCGCCAGCAGCTTGGTGGGGAGCGGGTCCTACAATGAGCAGTTCTTC.

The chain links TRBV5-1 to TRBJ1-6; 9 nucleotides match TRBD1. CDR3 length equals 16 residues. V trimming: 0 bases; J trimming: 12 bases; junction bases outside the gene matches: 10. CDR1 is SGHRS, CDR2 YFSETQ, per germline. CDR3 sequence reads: CASSLGPDRGRGPLHF. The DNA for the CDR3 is TGCGCCAGCAGCTTGGGGCCGGACAGGGGACGTGGACCCCTCCACTTT.

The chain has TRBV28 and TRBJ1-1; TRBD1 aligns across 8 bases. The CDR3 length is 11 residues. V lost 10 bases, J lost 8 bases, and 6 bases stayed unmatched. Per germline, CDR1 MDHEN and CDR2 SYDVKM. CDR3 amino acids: CAIYRTGEAFF. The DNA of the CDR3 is TGTGCCATCTACCGGACAGGGGAAGCTTTCTTT.

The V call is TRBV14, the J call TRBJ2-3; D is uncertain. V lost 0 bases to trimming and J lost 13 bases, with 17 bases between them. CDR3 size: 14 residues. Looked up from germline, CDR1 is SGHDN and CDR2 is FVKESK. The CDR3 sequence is CASSQEARAAAEYF. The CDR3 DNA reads TGTGCCAGCAGCCAAGAAGCTCGGGCCGCTGCCGAGTATTTT. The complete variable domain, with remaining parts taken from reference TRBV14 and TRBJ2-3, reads EAGVTQFPSHSVIEKGQTVTLRCDPISGHDNLYWYRRVMGKEIKFLLHFVKESKQDESGMPNNRFLAERTGGTYSTLKVQPAELEDSGVYFCASSQEARAAAEYFGPGTRLTVL.

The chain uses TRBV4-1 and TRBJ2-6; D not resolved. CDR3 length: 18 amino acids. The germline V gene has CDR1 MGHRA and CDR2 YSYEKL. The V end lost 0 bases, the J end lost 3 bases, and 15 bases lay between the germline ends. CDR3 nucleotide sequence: TGCGCCAGCAGCCAAGAACGCCAGCTTAGGAGTGGGGCCAACGTCCTGACTTTC. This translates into CASSQERQLRSGANVLTF.

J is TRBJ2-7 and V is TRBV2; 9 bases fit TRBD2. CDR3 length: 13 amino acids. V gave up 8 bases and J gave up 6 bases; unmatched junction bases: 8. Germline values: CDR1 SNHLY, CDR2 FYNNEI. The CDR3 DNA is TGTGCCAGCCATACTAGCGGGTCTTTCGAGCAGTACTTC. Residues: CASHTSGSFEQYF.

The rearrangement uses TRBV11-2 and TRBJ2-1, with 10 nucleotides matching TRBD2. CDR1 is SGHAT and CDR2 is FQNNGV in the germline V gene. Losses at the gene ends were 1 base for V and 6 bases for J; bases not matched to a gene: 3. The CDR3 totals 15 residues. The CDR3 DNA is TGTGCCAGCAGCTTAGTAGCGGGAGGAGGCAATGAGCAGTTCTTC. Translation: CASSLVAGGGNEQFF.

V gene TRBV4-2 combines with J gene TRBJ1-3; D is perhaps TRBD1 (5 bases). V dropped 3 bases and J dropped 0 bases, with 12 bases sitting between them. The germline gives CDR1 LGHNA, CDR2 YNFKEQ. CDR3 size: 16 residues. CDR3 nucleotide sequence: TGTGCCAGCAGCCAGTCCCAGGGTGGCTCTGGAAACACCATATATTTT. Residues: CASSQSQGGSGNTIYF.

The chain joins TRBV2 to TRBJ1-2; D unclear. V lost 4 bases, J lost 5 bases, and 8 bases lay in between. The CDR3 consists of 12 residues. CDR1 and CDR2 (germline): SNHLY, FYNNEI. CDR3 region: CASSAVAYGYTF. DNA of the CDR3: TGTGCCAGCAGTGCCGTGGCATATGGCTACACCTTC.

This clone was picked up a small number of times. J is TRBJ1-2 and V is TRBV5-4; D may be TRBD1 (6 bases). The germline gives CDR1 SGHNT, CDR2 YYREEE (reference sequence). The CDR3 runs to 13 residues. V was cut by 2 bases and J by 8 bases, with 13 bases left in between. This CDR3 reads CASSFRDKAGYTF. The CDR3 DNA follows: TGTGCCAGCAGCTTCCGGGACAAGGCCGGCTACACCTTC. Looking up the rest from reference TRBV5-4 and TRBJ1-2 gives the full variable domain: ETGVTQSPTHLIKTRGQQVTLRCSSQSGHNTVSWYQQALGQGPQFIFQYYREEENGRGNFPPRFSGLQFPNYSSELNVNALELDDSALYLCASSFRDKAGYTFGSGTRLTVV.

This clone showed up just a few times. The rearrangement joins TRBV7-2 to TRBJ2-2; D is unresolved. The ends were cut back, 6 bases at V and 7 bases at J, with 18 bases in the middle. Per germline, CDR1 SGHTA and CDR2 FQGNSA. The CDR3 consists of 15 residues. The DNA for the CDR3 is TGTGCCAGCAGGCAAAATCTTGGGCCCGTCGGGGAGCTGTTTTTT. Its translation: CASRQNLGPVGELFF.

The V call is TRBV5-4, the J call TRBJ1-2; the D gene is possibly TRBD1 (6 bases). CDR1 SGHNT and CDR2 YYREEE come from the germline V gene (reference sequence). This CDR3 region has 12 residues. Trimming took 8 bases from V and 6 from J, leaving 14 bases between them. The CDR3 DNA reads TGTGCCAGTGGACGGGGGCTGGATGGCTACACCTTC. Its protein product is CASGRGLDGYTF.

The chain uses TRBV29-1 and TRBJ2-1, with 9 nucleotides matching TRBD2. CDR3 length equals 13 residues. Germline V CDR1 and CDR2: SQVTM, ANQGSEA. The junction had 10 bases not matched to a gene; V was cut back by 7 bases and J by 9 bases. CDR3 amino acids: CSAGLASGGEQFF. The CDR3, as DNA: TGCAGCGCGGGACTAGCTAGTGGCGGTGAGCAGTTCTTC.

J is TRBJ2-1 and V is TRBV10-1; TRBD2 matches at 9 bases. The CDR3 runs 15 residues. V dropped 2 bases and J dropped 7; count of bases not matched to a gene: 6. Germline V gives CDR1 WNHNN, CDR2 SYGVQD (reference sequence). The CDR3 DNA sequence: TGCGCCAGCAGTGAGAATTCGGGACTAGCAAATGAGCAGTTCTTC. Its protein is CASSENSGLANEQFF.

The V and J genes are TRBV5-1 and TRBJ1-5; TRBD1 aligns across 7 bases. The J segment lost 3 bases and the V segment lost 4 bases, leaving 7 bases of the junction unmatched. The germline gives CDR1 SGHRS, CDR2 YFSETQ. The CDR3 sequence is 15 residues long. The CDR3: CASSRTGQSNQPQHF. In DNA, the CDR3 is TGCGCCAGCAGCAGGACGGGACAGTCCAATCAGCCCCAGCATTTT. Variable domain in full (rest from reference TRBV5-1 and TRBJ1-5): KAGVTQTPRYLIKTRGQQVTLSCSPISGHRSVSWYQQTPGQGLQFLFEYFSETQRNKGNFPGRFSGRQFSNSRSEMNVSTLELGDSALYLCASSRTGQSNQPQHFGDGTRLSIL.

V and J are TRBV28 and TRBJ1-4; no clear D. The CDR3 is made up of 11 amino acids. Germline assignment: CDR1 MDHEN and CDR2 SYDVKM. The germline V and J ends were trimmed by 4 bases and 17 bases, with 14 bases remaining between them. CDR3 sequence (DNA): TGTGCCAGCAGTTCAACACGAACCATATTTTTT. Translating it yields CASSSTRTIFF.

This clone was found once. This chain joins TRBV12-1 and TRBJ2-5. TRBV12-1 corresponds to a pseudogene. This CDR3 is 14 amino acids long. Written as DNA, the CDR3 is TGTGCCAGCAGCCCTCGGGCGTACCAAGAGACCCAGTACTTC. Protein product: CASSPRAYQETQYF.

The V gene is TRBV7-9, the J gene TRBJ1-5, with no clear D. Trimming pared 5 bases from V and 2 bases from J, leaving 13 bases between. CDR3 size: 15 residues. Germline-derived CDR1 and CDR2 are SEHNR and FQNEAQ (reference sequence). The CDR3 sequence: CASSAVSGGNQPQHF. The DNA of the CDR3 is TGTGCCAGCAGCGCAGTGTCGGGTGGCAATCAGCCCCAGCATTTT.

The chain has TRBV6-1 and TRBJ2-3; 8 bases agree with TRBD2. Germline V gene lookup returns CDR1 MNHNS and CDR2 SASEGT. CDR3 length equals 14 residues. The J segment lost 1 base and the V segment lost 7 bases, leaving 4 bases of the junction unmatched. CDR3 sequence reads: CASILSGGTDTQYF. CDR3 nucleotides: TGTGCCAGCATCCTTAGCGGGGGCACAGATACGCAGTATTTT.

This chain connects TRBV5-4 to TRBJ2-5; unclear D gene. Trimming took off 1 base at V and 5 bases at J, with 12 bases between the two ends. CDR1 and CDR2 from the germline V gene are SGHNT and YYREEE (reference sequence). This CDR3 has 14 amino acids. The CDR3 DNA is TGTGCCAGCAGCTTGCTGCAGACCCACGAGACCCAGTACTTC. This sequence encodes CASSLLQTHETQYF.

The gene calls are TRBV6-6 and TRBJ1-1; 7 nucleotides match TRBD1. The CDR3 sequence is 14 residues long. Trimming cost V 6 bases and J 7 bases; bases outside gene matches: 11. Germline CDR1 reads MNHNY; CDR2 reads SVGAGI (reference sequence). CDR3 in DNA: TGTGCCAGCAGATACGACAGGGAGGGAATTGAAGCTTTCTTT. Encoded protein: CASRYDREGIEAFF.

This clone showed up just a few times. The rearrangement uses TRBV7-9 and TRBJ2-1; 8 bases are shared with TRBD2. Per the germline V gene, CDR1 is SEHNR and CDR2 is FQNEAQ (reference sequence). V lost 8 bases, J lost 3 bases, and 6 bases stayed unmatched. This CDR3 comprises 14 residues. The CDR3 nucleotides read TGTGCCAGCGGATTAGCGGGAAGCTACAATGAGCAGTTCTTC. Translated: CASGLAGSYNEQFF.

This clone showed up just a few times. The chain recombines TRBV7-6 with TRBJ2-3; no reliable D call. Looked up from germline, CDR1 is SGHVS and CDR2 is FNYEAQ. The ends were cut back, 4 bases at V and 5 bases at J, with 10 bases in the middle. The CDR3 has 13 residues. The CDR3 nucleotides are TGTGCCAGCAGCTCCATCGCACGAGATACGCAGTATTTT. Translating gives CASSSIARDTQYF.

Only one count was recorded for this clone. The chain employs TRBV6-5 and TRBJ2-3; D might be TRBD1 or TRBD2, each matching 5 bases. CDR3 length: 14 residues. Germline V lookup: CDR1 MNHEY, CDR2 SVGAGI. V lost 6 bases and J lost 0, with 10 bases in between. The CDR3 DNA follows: TGTGCCAGCAGGTCCCGGGACAGCACAGATACGCAGTATTTT. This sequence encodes CASRSRDSTDTQYF.

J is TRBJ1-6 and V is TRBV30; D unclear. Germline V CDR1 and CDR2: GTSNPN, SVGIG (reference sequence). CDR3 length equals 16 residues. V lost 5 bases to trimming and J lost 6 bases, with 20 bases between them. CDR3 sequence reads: CAWRLSGRRSNSPLHF. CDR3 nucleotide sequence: TGTGCCTGGCGGCTTTCGGGCCGGAGGAGTAATTCACCCCTCCACTTT.

CDR3 in amino acids: CAYRWASGRAGTGELFF. In DNA form, the CDR3 reads TGTGCCTATCGGTGGGCTAGCGGGAGGGCCGGAACCGGGGAGCTGTTTTTT. J is TRBJ2-2 and V is TRBV30; 12 bases agree with TRBD2. CDR3 size: 17 residues. Germline V gene data show CDR1 as GTSNPN and CDR2 as SVGIG (reference sequence). The J segment lost 5 bases and the V segment lost 7 bases, leaving 14 bases of the junction unmatched.

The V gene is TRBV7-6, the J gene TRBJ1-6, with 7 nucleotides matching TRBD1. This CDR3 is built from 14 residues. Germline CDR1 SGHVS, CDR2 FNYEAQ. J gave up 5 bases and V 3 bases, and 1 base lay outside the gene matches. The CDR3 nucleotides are TGTGCCAGCAGCTTGGGACAGCATAATTCACCCCTCCACTTT. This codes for CASSLGQHNSPLHF.

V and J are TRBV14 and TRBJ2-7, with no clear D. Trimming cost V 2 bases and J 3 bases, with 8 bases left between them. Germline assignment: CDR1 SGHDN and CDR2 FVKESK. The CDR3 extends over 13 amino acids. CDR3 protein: CASSQYGLYEQYF. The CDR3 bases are TGTGCCAGCAGCCAATACGGCCTCTACGAGCAGTACTTC.

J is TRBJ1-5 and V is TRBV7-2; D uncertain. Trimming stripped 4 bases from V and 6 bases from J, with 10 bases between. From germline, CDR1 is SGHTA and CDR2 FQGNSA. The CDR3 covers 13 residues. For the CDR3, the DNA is TGTGCCAGCAGCTCCCTCTGGATTCAGCCCCAGCATTTT. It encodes CASSSLWIQPQHF.

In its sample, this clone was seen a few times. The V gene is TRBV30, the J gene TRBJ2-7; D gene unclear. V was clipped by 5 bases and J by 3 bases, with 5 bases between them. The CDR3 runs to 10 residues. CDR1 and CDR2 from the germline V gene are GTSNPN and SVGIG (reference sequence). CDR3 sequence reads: CAWGIYEQYF. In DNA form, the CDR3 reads TGTGCCTGGGGGATCTACGAGCAGTACTTC.